The 21 T cell receptor beta chains below were found in one sample sequenced in a study of PD-L1 blockade in urothelial cancer. This sample's time point: pretreatment peripheral blood. Generated by immunoSEQ multiplex PCR, the TCRdb table keeps only in-frame clones and is missing some. The sample records some 80,000 clones, around 81% being singletons. This sample comprised PBMCs, obtained around atezolizumab (anti-PD-L1) treatment. The receptors derive from a middle-aged man with urothelial cancer.

With regard to this clone: This specimen includes other DNA sequences encoding the same CDR3. The chain employs TRBV5-1 and TRBJ2-1; a possible D gene is TRBD2 (6 bases). The germline V gene has CDR1 SGHRS and CDR2 YFSETQ. The CDR3 runs 15 residues. V was pared by 0 bases and J by 0 bases, with 7 bases between. CDR3: CASSLAGSSYNEQFF. The CDR3 nucleotides are TGCGCCAGCAGCTTGGCCGGGAGCTCCTACAATGAGCAGTTCTTC.

The V call is TRBV7-2, the J call TRBJ1-1; D is undetermined. V was shortened by 3 bases and J by 5 bases, with 16 bases between the two germline ends. The length of the CDR3 is 15 residues. Germline V gene data show CDR1 as SGHTA and CDR2 as FQGNSA. The CDR3 nucleotides are TGTGCCAGCAGCTTGTTAAATAGAGGGCGAACTGAAGCTTTCTTT. This codes for CASSLLNRGRTEAFF.

This chain connects TRBV9 to TRBJ1-2, with TRBD1 identical over 7 bases. The CDR3 consists of 13 residues. Trimming removed 4 bases from V and 3 bases from J; junction bases left unmatched: 3. The germline V gene encodes CDR1 SGDLS and CDR2 YYNGEE. For the CDR3, the DNA is TGTGCCAGCAGCCCAGGGGGGTACTATGGCTACACCTTC. Translated, it gives CASSPGGYYGYTF.

The chain couples TRBV11-2 to TRBJ1-1; 7 bases agree with TRBD1. Germline CDR1 and CDR2: SGHAT and FQNNGV. This CDR3 region has 15 residues. Trimming cost V 3 bases and J 7 bases; bases outside gene matches: 11. This CDR3 is CASSLGGQKRLEAFF. The CDR3 DNA is TGTGCCAGCAGCTTGGGGGGACAGAAAAGGCTTGAAGCTTTCTTT.

The chain recombines TRBV5-1 with TRBJ2-6; D might be TRBD1 (6 bases). With 4 bases removed from V and 5 bases from J, the gap between germline ends came to 19 bases. CDR1 is SGHRS and CDR2 is YFSETQ in the germline V gene. The CDR3 runs 17 residues. For the CDR3, the DNA is TGCGCCAGCAGCGGAGGATACAGGGCCGCTAGGGCCAACGTCCTGACTTTC. Amino acids: CASSGGYRAARANVLTF.

This chain connects TRBV19 to TRBJ2-4; TRBD2 agrees at 11 bases. J was trimmed by 9 bases and V by 3 bases; bases with no gene match: 7. The CDR3 length is 15 residues. In germline, CDR1 is LNHDA, CDR2 SQIVND (reference sequence). The CDR3 loop is CASSMDLAGGSIQYF. CDR3 sequence (DNA): TGTGCCAGTAGTATGGACCTAGCGGGAGGTTCCATTCAGTACTTC.

The chain recombines TRBV6-6 with TRBJ2-1; 9 bases agree with TRBD2. The germline CDR1 and CDR2 sequences are MNHNY and SVGAGI (reference sequence). The CDR3 extends over 15 amino acids. Trimming removed 6 bases from V and 5 bases from J; junction bases left unmatched: 8. The CDR3 is CASSPPLAGNNEQFF. In DNA, the CDR3 is TGTGCCAGCAGCCCCCCCCTAGCGGGGAACAATGAGCAGTTCTTC.

This clone was found once. This chain uses TRBV5-4 with TRBJ2-5; TRBD2 might be the D (5 bases). The ends were cut back, 2 bases at V and 2 bases at J, with 10 bases in the middle. Looked up from germline, CDR1 is SGHNT and CDR2 is YYREEE (reference sequence). The CDR3 runs 14 residues. This CDR3 is CASSLKGGQETQYF. CDR3 sequence (DNA): TGTGCCAGCAGCTTAAAGGGCGGGCAAGAGACCCAGTACTTC.

This clone has a handful of counts. The rearrangement uses TRBV19 and TRBJ1-2; unclear D gene. The V gene's germline CDR1 is LNHDA and CDR2 SQIVND (reference sequence). V lost 7 bases and J lost 10, with 13 bases in between. The CDR3 runs to 11 residues. CDR3 DNA: TGTGCCAGTACCGGGAAATTTGACTACACCTTC. Amino acid sequence: CASTGKFDYTF.

V and J are TRBV7-8 and TRBJ2-7; the match to TRBD2 covers 12 bases. V was pared by 5 bases and J by 2 bases, with 4 bases of the junction left unmatched. Germline-derived CDR1 and CDR2 are SGHVS and FQNEAQ. CDR3 length equals 15 residues. CDR3 in amino acids: CASSHGLAGTYEQYF. The DNA of the CDR3 is TGTGCCAGCAGCCATGGACTAGCGGGGACCTACGAGCAGTACTTC.

The chain joins TRBV20-1 to TRBJ2-1, with TRBD2 identical over 8 bases. With 6 bases clipped from V and 10 bases from J, the junction kept 5 bases outside the gene matches. Germline CDR1 is DFQATT and CDR2 is SNEGSKA (reference sequence). The CDR3 spans 11 residues. As DNA, the CDR3 is TGCAGTGCGAGCGGGAGAAGGGAGCAGTTCTTC. It codes for CSASGRREQFF.

In this sample, this clone turned up once. The genes are TRBV19 and TRBJ1-2; 7 nucleotides line up with TRBD1. The germline V gene encodes CDR1 LNHDA and CDR2 SQIVND (reference sequence). CDR3 length: 14 amino acids. With V trimmed by 7 bases and J by 7 bases, 12 bases remained unmatched. Written as DNA, the CDR3 is TGTGCCAGTACTCCGGGACAGCTTTCGGGTGGCTACACCTTC. Translation gives CASTPGQLSGGYTF. Full variable domain (missing parts from reference TRBV19 and TRBJ1-2): DGGITQSPKYLFRKEGQNVTLSCEQNLNHDAMYWYRQDPGQGLRLIYYSQIVNDFQKGDIAEGYSVSREKKESFPLTVTSAQKNPTAFYLCASTPGQLSGGYTFGSGTRLTVV.

The V gene is TRBV4-1, the J gene TRBJ2-2, with TRBD1 identical over 8 bases. The CDR3 has 14 amino acids. Trimming removed 5 bases from V and 7 bases from J; junction bases left unmatched: 6. Germline CDR1 is MGHRA and CDR2 is YSYEKL. The CDR3 region is CASSSEQGVGELFF. In DNA form, the CDR3 reads TGCGCCAGCAGCTCTGAACAGGGGGTCGGGGAGCTGTTTTTT.

Only one count was recorded for this clone. The V call is TRBV7-9, the J call TRBJ1-5, with D hard to call. The V end lost 0 bases, the J end lost 11 bases, and 14 bases lay between the germline ends. Germline V lookup: CDR1 SEHNR, CDR2 FQNEAQ (reference sequence). CDR3 length equals 14 residues. CDR3 nucleotides: TGTGCCAGCAGCTTAGCAGCGGATTCATCAGCCCAGCATTTT. It encodes CASSLAADSSAQHF.

This rearrangement joins TRBV25-1 to TRBJ2-7, with a tentative D call TRBD2 (7 bases). Between the trimmed V and J ends, which lost 2 bases and 0 bases, there was a span of 17 bases. This CDR3 is built from 17 residues. Germline loops: CDR1 MGHDK, CDR2 SYGVNS. This chain's CDR3 is CASSEAPGGASSYEQYF. As DNA, the CDR3 is TGTGCCAGCAGTGAAGCCCCGGGGGGCGCAAGCTCCTACGAGCAGTACTTC.

The CDR3 DNA reads as TGTGCCAGCAGCCATCTTGAGGGGAGGGCTAATGAAAAACTGTTTTTT. Its protein product is CASSHLEGRANEKLFF. V and J are TRBV11-2 and TRBJ1-4, with D maybe TRBD1 (5 bases). The CDR3 contains 16 residues. The germline V gene encodes CDR1 SGHAT and CDR2 FQNNGV. The V end was cut by 5 bases, the J end by 3 bases, with 16 bases between.

This rearrangement joins TRBV2 to TRBJ2-7, with unresolved D. This CDR3 region has 14 residues. Germline CDR1 reads SNHLY; CDR2 reads FYNNEI. The V end was cut by 2 bases, the J end by 0 bases, with 8 bases between. The CDR3: CASSEWSVSYEQYF. The CDR3 nucleotides are TGTGCCAGCAGTGAATGGTCGGTCTCCTACGAGCAGTACTTC.

V and J are TRBV4-2 and TRBJ2-7; D might be TRBD2 (6 bases). The V end lost 3 bases, the J end lost 0 bases, and 9 bases lay between the germline ends. CDR1 is LGHNA and CDR2 is YNFKEQ in the germline V gene. The CDR3 sequence is 14 residues long. The CDR3 sequence is CASSQGLRSYEQYF. The CDR3 nucleotides are TGTGCCAGCAGCCAGGGACTCCGCTCCTACGAGCAGTACTTC.

The chain couples TRBV27 to TRBJ2-2; D not resolved. The CDR3 loop spans 15 amino acids. The germline CDR1 and CDR2 sequences are MNHEY and SMNVEV (reference sequence). Trimming took 8 bases from V and 2 from J, leaving 15 bases between them. The CDR3 protein is CASARRTLNTGELFF. The CDR3 coding sequence is TGTGCCAGCGCCCGGAGAACACTTAACACCGGGGAGCTGTTTTTT.

The chain employs TRBV18 and TRBJ2-7; TRBD1 might be the D (6 bases). This CDR3 has 13 residues. V was cut by 4 bases and J by 6 bases, with 13 bases left in between. Germline CDR1 reads KGHSH; CDR2 reads LQKENI. The CDR3 nucleotides read TGTGCCAGCTCACGCGACAGGCAAGGCGAGCAGTACTTC. Amino acid sequence: CASSRDRQGEQYF.

The V and J genes are TRBV2 and TRBJ2-6; tentative D call: TRBD1 (6 bases). Germline-derived CDR1 and CDR2 are SNHLY and FYNNEI. The CDR3 sequence is 15 residues long. Between the trimmed V and J ends, which lost 11 bases and 1 base, there was a span of 15 bases. The CDR3 nucleotides read TGTGCCTCTAATAGGCAGGGGTCTGGGGCCAACGTCCTGACTTTC. Translating gives CASNRQGSGANVLTF.